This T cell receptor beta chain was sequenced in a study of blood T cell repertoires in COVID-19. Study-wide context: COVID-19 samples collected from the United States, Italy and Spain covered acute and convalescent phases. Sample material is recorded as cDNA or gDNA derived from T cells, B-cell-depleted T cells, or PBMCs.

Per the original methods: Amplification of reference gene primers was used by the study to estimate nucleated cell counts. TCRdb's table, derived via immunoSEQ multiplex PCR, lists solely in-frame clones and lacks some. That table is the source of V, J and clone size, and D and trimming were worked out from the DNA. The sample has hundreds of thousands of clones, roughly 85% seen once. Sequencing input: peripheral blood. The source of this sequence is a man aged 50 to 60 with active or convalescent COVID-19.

CDR3 in amino acids: CASSPTGTSGYNEQFF. The CDR3 DNA reads as TGTGCCAGCAGCCCAACAGGGACTAGCGGGTACAATGAGCAGTTCTTC. The chain combines TRBV11-3 with TRBJ2-1; TRBD2 aligns across 12 bases. The V and J ends lost 5 bases and 4 bases, in that order; junction bases with no gene match: 6. This CDR3 contains 16 residues. Germline V gives CDR1 SGHNT, CDR2 YENEEA.